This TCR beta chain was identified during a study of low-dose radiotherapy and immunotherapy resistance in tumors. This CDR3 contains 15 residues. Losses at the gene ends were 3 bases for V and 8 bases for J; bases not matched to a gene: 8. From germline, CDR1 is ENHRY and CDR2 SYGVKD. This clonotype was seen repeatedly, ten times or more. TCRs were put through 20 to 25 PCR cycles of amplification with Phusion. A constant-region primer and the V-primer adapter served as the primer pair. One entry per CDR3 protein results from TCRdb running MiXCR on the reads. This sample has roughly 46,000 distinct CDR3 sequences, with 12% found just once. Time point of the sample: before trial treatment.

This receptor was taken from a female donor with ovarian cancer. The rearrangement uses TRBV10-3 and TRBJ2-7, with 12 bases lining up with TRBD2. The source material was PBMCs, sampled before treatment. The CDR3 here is CAISDPWTSGEKQYF. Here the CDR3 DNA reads TGTGCCATCAGTGATCCCTGGACTAGCGGGGAGAAGCAGTACTTC.